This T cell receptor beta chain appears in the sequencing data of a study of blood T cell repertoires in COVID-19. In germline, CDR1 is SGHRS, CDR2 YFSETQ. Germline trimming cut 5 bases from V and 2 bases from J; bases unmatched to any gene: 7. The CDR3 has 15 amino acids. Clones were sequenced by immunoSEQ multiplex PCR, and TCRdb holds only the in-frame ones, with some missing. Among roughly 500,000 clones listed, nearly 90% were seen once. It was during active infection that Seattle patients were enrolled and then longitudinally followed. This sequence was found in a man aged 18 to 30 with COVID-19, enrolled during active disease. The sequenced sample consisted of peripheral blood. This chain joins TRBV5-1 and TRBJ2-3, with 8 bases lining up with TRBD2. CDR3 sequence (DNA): TGCGCCAGCAGACCGGGACTAGTGATCACAGATACGCAGTATTTT. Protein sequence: CASRPGLVITDTQYF.